The clone carrying this TCR beta chain has a count of ten or more. The antigen is undetermined. Axillary draining lymph nodes of breast cancer patients supplied the node samples. The data belong to a study of breast tumors, draining lymph nodes, adjacent tissues. Study-level results: Data only fit, rather than demonstrated, lymph node origin of most tumor T cells.

TCRdb recomputed calls from the multiplex PCR reads with MiXCR, one row per CDR3 protein. In the table there are fewer than 200,000 distinct CDR3 sequences, roughly a third of which are singletons. The clonotype was recovered from a female donor with breast cancer. Some clones in this sample may be carry-over from other donors' samples. The sequencing sample was made of axillary lymph node tissue.

CDR3 residues: CASSLGARTATGELFF. Here the CDR3 DNA reads TGCGCCAGCAGCTTGGGGGCGAGGACGGCCACCGGGGAGCTGTTTTTT. The genes are TRBV5-1 and TRBJ2-2; D is unresolved. CDR3 size: 16 residues. Trimming took 0 bases from V and 4 from J, leaving 13 bases between them. In germline, CDR1 is SGHRS, CDR2 YFSETQ. Variable domain in full (rest from reference TRBV5-1 and TRBJ2-2): KAGVTQTPRYLIKTRGQQVTLSCSPISGHRSVSWYQQTPGQGLQFLFEYFSETQRNKGNFPGRFSGRQFSNSRSEMNVSTLELGDSALYLCASSLGARTATGELFFGEGSRLTVL.